This entry describes one TCR beta chain. The sample originates from a study of blood T cell repertoires in COVID-19. Study-wide context: COVID-19 samples from acute and convalescent phases originated in the United States, Italy and Spain. PBMCs, B-cell-depleted T cells, or T cells were the source of the cDNA or gDNA that made up the material.

As handled by the study authors: Cell counts per sample came from amplifying reference gene primers. The data were produced by immunoSEQ multiplex PCR, yet TCRdb's version contains in-frame clones alone and is incomplete. D and trimming come from the DNA, and the V and J calls and clone size come from that table. Of some 350,000 clones in the sample, about 90% were seen once. Seattle's cohort entered during active infection and was followed longitudinally. The CDR3 is 15 residues long. V gave up 7 bases and J gave up 6 bases; unmatched junction bases: 12. The germline V gene encodes CDR1 MNHEY and CDR2 SMNVEV (reference sequence).

The clonotype was recovered from a woman aged 70 to 79 with COVID-19, enrolled during active disease. The V call is TRBV27, the J call TRBJ2-7; 10 bases fit TRBD1. The sequencing sample was made of peripheral blood. This CDR3 is CASNPYPGQGSEQYF. The CDR3 nucleotides read TGTGCCAGCAACCCTTACCCGGGACAGGGGAGCGAGCAGTACTTC.